The rows below give T cell receptor beta chains drawn from one sample of a study of blood T cells in healthy people across ages. Via MiXCR, TCRdb re-called the 5' RACE reads, giving one row per CDR3 protein. Seen here are 850,000 to 1,300,000 distinct CDR3 sequences, 35% to 50% observed once, and the top ten hold approximately 19%. The material sequenced was blood. These receptors all come from a woman aged 60-75 years in good health. Each CDR3 is given with its conserved first and last residue. The order of the fields is J gene, D gene, V gene, clone size, CDR3 DNA, CDR3 protein. D genes are given only for firm matches. Clone size, where shown, is once, few, many, or a class for clones that have expanded.

>TRBJ2-1|NA|TRBV28|NA
TGTGCCAGCAGTTCCCCCCTTTTTGGGCAGGGGGGGCGCAATGAGCAGTTCTTC
CASSSPLFGQGGRNEQFF
>TRBJ1-1|NA|TRBV10-3|few
TGTGCCACCGGAGGGTCGGGCAGTCACACTGAAGCTTTCTTT
CATGGSGSHTEAFF
>TRBJ1-1|TRBD1|TRBV27|NA
TGTGCCAGCAGTTCGACAGGGGGCTGGTACACTGAAGCTTTCTTT
CASSSTGGWYTEAFF
>TRBJ2-1|TRBD2|TRBV29-1|NA
TGCAGCGTTCCTGAGCTATTAGCGGGAGGGTACAATGAGCAGTTCTTC
CSVPELLAGGYNEQFF
>TRBJ2-7|NA|TRBV20-1|few
TGCAGTGCTAGAGACCTAACCGGTAATGCCTACGAGCAGTACTTC
CSARDLTGNAYEQYF
>TRBJ2-7|NA|TRBV3-1|few
TGTGCCAGCAGCCAAGGATCTGGGGTGCAGTACTTC
CASSQGSGVQYF
>TRBJ2-7|TRBD2|TRBV5-6|NA
TGTGCCAGCAGCTCACACCAGCCGGGACTAGTCTTCTACAATGAGCAGTACTTC
CASSSHQPGLVFYNEQYF
>TRBJ2-7|TRBD2|TRBV10-3|NA
TGTGCCATCAGGAACCCTGGAGCGGGAAGCATTTACGAGCAGTACTTC
CAIRNPGAGSIYEQYF
>TRBJ2-1|TRBD2|TRBV27|few
TGTGCCAGCAGTCCCTGGACTAGCGGGATGATGGATGAGCAGTTCTTC
CASSPWTSGMMDEQFF
>TRBJ2-7|NA|TRBV29-1|NA
TGCGGCGTTGAACAGGACATCCCCCACGAGCAGTACTTC
CGVEQDIPHEQYF
>TRBJ2-1|TRBD2|TRBV5-1|NA
TGCGCCAGCAGCTCCCAGGCTAGCGGGTACAATGAGCAGTTCTTC
CASSSQASGYNEQFF
>TRBJ2-3|NA|TRBV20-1|once
TGCAGTGCTCCCCCCCTGGGGGGTCGAGCAGATACGCAGTATTTT
CSAPPLGGRADTQYF
>TRBJ1-1|NA|TRBV3-1|once
TGTGCCAGCAGTGGGGACATGTGGAACACTGAAGCTTTCTTT
CASSGDMWNTEAFF
>TRBJ2-1|NA|TRBV28|NA
TGTGCCAGCAGTGGGTCCGCCGGCGGGCAGTTCTTC
CASSGSAGGQFF
>TRBJ2-1|NA|TRBV29-1|many
TGCAGCGTTGAAGGTGGGGGCCACAATGAGCAGTTCTTC
CSVEGGGHNEQFF
>TRBJ2-1|NA|TRBV6-2/TRBV6-3|few
TGTGCCAGCAGGGGGGATGGCTACAATGAGCAGTTCTTC
CASRGDGYNEQFF
>TRBJ1-2|NA|TRBV20-1|NA
TGCAGTGCTAGCTCTGTTGGAGGGGGAAACTATGGCTACACCTTC
CSASSVGGGNYGYTF
>TRBJ2-1|TRBD1|TRBV7-8|few
TGTGCCAGCTCCCCTCGAGGGGACAGACAGTTCTTC
CASSPRGDRQFF
>TRBJ2-3|NA|TRBV29-1|few
TGCAGCGCCGAGGCAGGGTTTCCCACAGATACGCAGTATTTT
CSAEAGFPTDTQYF
>TRBJ2-5|NA|TRBV20-1|many
TGCAGTGCTAGCCCAGACGAGACCCAGTACTTC
CSASPDETQYF
>TRBJ2-3|TRBD2|TRBV9|once
TGTGCCAGCAGCGTAGGCGCTAGCGGGAGTACCCCAGATACGCAGTATTTT
CASSVGASGSTPDTQYF
>TRBJ2-3|NA|TRBV29-1|NA
TGCAGCGTTATCGCGGCAGCGGCGCCAGATACGCAGTATTTT
CSVIAAAAPDTQYF
>TRBJ2-7|NA|TRBV20-1|NA
TGCAGTGCTAGAGAAATTAGCGTTTACGAGCAGTACTTC
CSAREISVYEQYF
>TRBJ2-7|TRBD2|TRBV20-1|few
TGCAGTGCTAGAGTAGGGAAGCGGGATTACGAGCAGTACTTC
CSARVGKRDYEQYF
>TRBJ2-1|NA|TRBV27|NA
TGTGCCAGCAGTTTAAATGGCTATAGCTCCTACAATGAGCAGTTCTTC
CASSLNGYSSYNEQFF
>TRBJ2-5|NA|TRBV7-2|NA
TGTGCCAGCAGCTCCCTCCACGTAGCAAGGAGGCAAGAGACCCAGTACTTC
CASSSLHVARRQETQYF
>TRBJ2-1|NA|TRBV28|NA
TGTGCCATTTTTCAGGGGTCCCCCTACAATGAGCAGTTCTTC
CAIFQGSPYNEQFF
>TRBJ1-2|NA|TRBV5-1|NA
TGCGCCAGCAGCTTGGAGGCGCTCACGAACTATGGCTACACCTTC
CASSLEALTNYGYTF
>TRBJ2-1|TRBD2|TRBV7-9|NA
TGTGCCAGCAGCTTATCGGCTAGCGGGGAGTACAATGAGCAGTTCTTC
CASSLSASGEYNEQFF
>TRBJ2-5|TRBD2|TRBV5-6|NA
TGTGCCAGCAGCTTGGCCGTAGCGGGGATTGAGACCCAGTACTTC
CASSLAVAGIETQYF
>TRBJ2-7|TRBD2|TRBV9|NA
TGTGCCAGCAGCTCAACTAGCGGGAGGAACTACGAGCAGTACTTC
CASSSTSGRNYEQYF
>TRBJ2-1|TRBD2|TRBV20-1|NA
TGCAGTGCTAGAGATCTAGGGGGACTAGCTTTCAATGAGCAGTTCTTC
CSARDLGGLAFNEQFF
>TRBJ2-2|TRBD1|TRBV12-3/TRBV12-4|NA
TGTGCCAGCAGTGGGACAGGGGCCGGGGAGCTGTTTTTT
CASSGTGAGELFF
>TRBJ2-3|NA|TRBV7-6|few
TGTGCCAGCAGCTTAGCGCTCGATACGCAGTATTTT
CASSLALDTQYF